This TCR beta chain was found in a study of control samples from healthy donors and cancer patients. Here immunoSEQ multiplex PCR was the method, and the copy in TCRdb shows in-frame clones only, minus some. Among approximately 150,000 clones listed, roughly 94% were seen once. Trimming removed 6 bases at V and 5 bases at J, with 8 bases between. This CDR3 spans 13 amino acids. CDR1 and CDR2 from the germline V gene are MNHEY and SVGAGI. This clone was recorded once. The chain carries TRBV6-5 and TRBJ1-6; the D gene is possibly TRBD1 (6 bases). Sample: blood. This receptor was obtained from a woman in her late teens or twenties in good health. The CDR3 nucleotides read TGTGCCAGCAGGAGGGGGAATAATTCACCCCTCCACTTT. Protein product: CASRRGNNSPLHF.